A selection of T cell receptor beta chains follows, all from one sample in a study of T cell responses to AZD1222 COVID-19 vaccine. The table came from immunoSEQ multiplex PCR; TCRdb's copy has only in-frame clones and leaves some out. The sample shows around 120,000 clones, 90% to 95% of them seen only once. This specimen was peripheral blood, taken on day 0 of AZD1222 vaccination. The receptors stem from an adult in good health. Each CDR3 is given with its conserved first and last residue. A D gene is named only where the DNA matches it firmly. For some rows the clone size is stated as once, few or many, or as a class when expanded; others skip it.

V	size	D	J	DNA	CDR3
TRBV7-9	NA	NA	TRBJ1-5	TGTGCCAGCAGCATACAGGGTCGGAATCAGCCCCAGCATTTT	CASSIQGRNQPQHF
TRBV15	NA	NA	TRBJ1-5	TGTGCCACCAGCAGAGGCAGGGAGCAGCCCCAGCATTTT	CATSRGREQPQHF
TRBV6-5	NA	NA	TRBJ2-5	TGTGCCAGCAGCATCAATCGGGGCCAGGGGGAGACCCAGTACTTC	CASSINRGQGETQYF
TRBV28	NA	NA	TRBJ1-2	TGTGCCACCCCCCGGGGCAGGGCTACATCTGGCTACACCTTC	CATPRGRATSGYTF
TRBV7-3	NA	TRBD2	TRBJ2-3	TGTGCCAGCAGCTCAGCGGGGGGAATCACAGATACGCAGTATTTT	CASSSAGGITDTQYF
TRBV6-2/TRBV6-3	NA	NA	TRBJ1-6	TGTGCCAGCAGTTCATCTACGCCCCTCCACTTT	CASSSSTPLHF
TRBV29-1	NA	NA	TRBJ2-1	TGCAGCGTGAGAAGGGGGAGTACCAATGAGCAGTTCTTC	CSVRRGSTNEQFF
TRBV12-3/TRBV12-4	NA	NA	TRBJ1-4	TGTGCCAGCAGTTTAGGAGGTGAAAAACTGTTTTTT	CASSLGGEKLFF
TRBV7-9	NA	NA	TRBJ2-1	TGTGCCAGCAGCTTGGAGAACCTCCTGTTCTTC	CASSLENLLFF
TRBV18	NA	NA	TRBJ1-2	TGTGCCAGCTCACGTTCCGGGACAACCCCGGGGGGCTACACCTTC	CASSRSGTTPGGYTF
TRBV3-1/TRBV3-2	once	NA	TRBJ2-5	TGTGCCAGCAGCCAAGATATTGGGGGGACCGAGACCCAGTACTTC	CASSQDIGGTETQYF
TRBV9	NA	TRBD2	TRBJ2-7	TGTGCCAGCAGCTCGCGGGAGTCCTACGAGCAGTACTTC	CASSSRESYEQYF
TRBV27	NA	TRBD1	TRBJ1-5	TGTGCCAGCAGTTTAACAGGGGGTATTAATCAGCCCCAGCATTTT	CASSLTGGINQPQHF
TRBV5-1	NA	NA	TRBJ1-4	TGCGCCAGCAGCTTGGCCGGGGGCGCAACTAATGAAAAACTGTTTTTT	CASSLAGGATNEKLFF
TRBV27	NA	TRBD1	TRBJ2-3	TGTGCCAGCAGTCCAATTGCTCCCGGGACAGGGTCCACAGATACGCAGTATTTT	CASSPIAPGTGSTDTQYF
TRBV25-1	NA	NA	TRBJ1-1	TGTGCCAGCAGTGAATGGACAACAGGGAGGGACACTGAAGCTTTCTTT	CASSEWTTGRDTEAFF
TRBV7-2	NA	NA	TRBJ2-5	TGTGCCAGCAGCTCCCCTCGGCTAGGGGTCCTTTTCCAAGAGACCCAGTACTTC	CASSSPRLGVLFQETQYF
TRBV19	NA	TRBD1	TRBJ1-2	TGTGCCAGTAGTATACCGATCCGGGGACAGGGGGCCCTAGTTGATGGCTACACCTTC	CASSIPIRGQGALVDGYTF
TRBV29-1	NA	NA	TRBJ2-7	TGCAGCGTTTCCGGGACCCACGCCTACGAGCAGTACTTC	CSVSGTHAYEQYF
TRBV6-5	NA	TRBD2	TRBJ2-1	TGTGCCAGCAGTACTAGCGGGATGTGGAATGAGCAGTTCTTC	CASSTSGMWNEQFF
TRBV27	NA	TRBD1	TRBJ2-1	TGTGCCACCTCCCCCGGGACAGGGTTAAGGAATGAGCAGTTCTTC	CATSPGTGLRNEQFF
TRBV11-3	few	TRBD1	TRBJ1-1	TGTGCCAGCAGCCGTAACAGGGGAAACACTGAAGCTTTCTTT	CASSRNRGNTEAFF
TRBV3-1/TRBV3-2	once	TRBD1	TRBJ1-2	TGTGCCAGCAGCCAAGACCCCCCCGACAGGGAGTATGGCTACACCTTC	CASSQDPPDREYGYTF
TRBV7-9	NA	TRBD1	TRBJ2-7	TGTGCCAGCAGCTCTCGGTTGGGGGGGACAGGGACGTACGAGCAGTACTTC	CASSSRLGGTGTYEQYF